Shown below are 4 T cell receptor beta chains from a single sample sequenced in a study of cytomegalovirus exposure and HLA in healthy donors. The PCR made use of 60 Vbeta and 13 Jbeta primers. The assay was immunoSEQ multiplex PCR, and TCRdb's table has in-frame clones only and misses some. This table has about 130,000 clones, 80% appearing once. Material for sequencing was PBMCs. The receptors were sampled from a man aged 30 to 39 in good health and CMV-seropositive.

The rearrangement links TRBV18 to TRBJ1-2; D unresolved. The V end lost 6 bases, the J end lost 8 bases, and 16 bases lay between the germline ends. This CDR3 has 13 residues. Per the germline V gene, CDR1 is KGHSH and CDR2 is LQKENI. The CDR3 protein is CASSFSSGGGYTF. CDR3 bases: TGTGCCAGCTCGTTTTCCTCCGGAGGAGGCTACACCTTC.

The J gene is TRBJ1-6, the V gene TRBV6-6; a weak D match, TRBD1 (6 bases). V lost 8 bases, J lost 9 bases, and 14 bases lay in between. The CDR3 covers 13 residues. The germline V gene encodes CDR1 MNHNY and CDR2 SVGAGI (reference sequence). The CDR3 sequence: CASQDSGGSPLHF. The CDR3 DNA reads as TGTGCCAGCCAGGACAGCGGAGGTTCACCCCTCCACTTT.

The V and J genes are TRBV18 and TRBJ2-2; 7 positions match TRBD2. The CDR3 has 16 residues. V lost 6 bases, J lost 0 bases, and 7 bases stayed unmatched. Germline-derived CDR1 and CDR2 are KGHSH and LQKENI. As DNA, the CDR3 is TGTGCCAGCTCTCGTCGGGGGGACGCGAACACCGGGGAGCTGTTTTTT. Amino acids: CASSRRGDANTGELFF.

The chain couples TRBV7-4 to TRBJ2-5; a possible D gene is TRBD1 (5 bases). The germline V and J ends were trimmed by 4 bases and 1 base, with 10 bases remaining between them. The CDR3 length is 14 residues. The germline V gene encodes CDR1 SGHVT and CDR2 SQSDAQ. The CDR3 here is CASSSDSAQETQYF. The CDR3 DNA reads as TGTGCCAGCAGCTCCGACAGTGCCCAAGAGACCCAGTACTTC. Using reference TRBV7-4 and TRBJ2-5 for the parts outside the CDR3, the full variable domain is GAGVSQSPRYKVAKRGRDVALRCDSISGHVTLYWYRQTLGQGSEVLTYSQSDAQRDKSGRPSGRFSAERPERSVSTLKIQRTEQGDSAVYLCASSSDSAQETQYFGPGTRLLVL.